One and the same sample provided the 23 T cell receptor beta chains below, sequenced in a study of shared clonotypes between healthy human individuals. Repertoires were generated with immunoSEQ multiplex PCR, while TCRdb's copy carries only in-frame clones and drops some. This table holds around 690,000 clones, around 91% found once. What was sequenced was memory CD8+ T cells from PBMCs. Described subset: CD45RO+ cells pooled with CCR7-negative TemRA cells. The receptors here all came from a man younger than 30 in good health. Some clones in this sample may be carry-over from other donors' samples.

The sample holds one count of this clone. The chain links TRBV11-2 to TRBJ1-2; 7 bases align to TRBD1. CDR3 size: 15 residues. From germline, CDR1 is SGHAT and CDR2 FQNNGV. Trimming cost V 1 base and J 1 base; bases outside gene matches: 3. The CDR3 spells CASSLARGRNYGYTF. The CDR3 nucleotides are TGTGCCAGCAGCTTAGCGAGGGGGCGTAACTATGGCTACACCTTC.

The sample holds one count of this clone. The chain is built from TRBV4-2 and TRBJ2-5; tentatively, D is TRBD2 (6 bases). Germline V gives CDR1 LGHNA, CDR2 YNFKEQ. This CDR3 has 16 residues. The germline V and J ends were trimmed by 1 base and 5 bases, with 17 bases remaining between them. For the CDR3, the DNA is TGTGCCAGCAGCCAAGGTGACAGACCCGCGGGGGAGACCCAGTACTTC. Translation: CASSQGDRPAGETQYF.

The chain is built from TRBV27 and TRBJ2-7; D possibly matches TRBD1 or TRBD2 (5 bases each). Germline assignment: CDR1 MNHEY and CDR2 SMNVEV (reference sequence). The CDR3 sequence is 16 residues long. Trimming pared 4 bases from V and 6 bases from J, leaving 22 bases between. CDR3 in DNA: TGTGCCAGCAGTTCCCGGGACGGATTGTTGGAACCCGAGCAGTACTTC. It specifies CASSSRDGLLEPEQYF.

The rearrangement joins TRBV5-8 to TRBJ1-2, with D perhaps matching TRBD1 (5 bases). V was trimmed by 5 bases and J by 1 base, leaving 9 bases between them. This CDR3 is 13 amino acids long. CDR1 SGHTS and CDR2 YDEGEE come from the germline V gene. The CDR3 loop is CASREGNNYGYTF. CDR3 nucleotides: TGTGCCAGCAGGGAGGGGAATAACTATGGCTACACCTTC.

The chain links TRBV9 to TRBJ1-2; 7 bases map to TRBD1. CDR1 and CDR2 (germline): SGDLS, YYNGEE. This CDR3 contains 15 residues. V was pared by 4 bases and J by 0 bases, with 6 bases of the junction left unmatched. The CDR3 is CASSRQGKTNYGYTF. In nucleotides, the CDR3 is TGTGCCAGCAGCAGACAGGGTAAAACTAACTATGGCTACACCTTC.

The chain couples TRBV13 to TRBJ1-2, with D unclear. CDR3 length: 11 amino acids. The germline V and J ends were trimmed by 10 bases and 6 bases, with 12 bases remaining between them. The germline V gene encodes CDR1 PRHDT and CDR2 FYEKMQ (reference sequence). The chain's CDR3 is CATRAPDGYTF. As DNA, the CDR3 is TGTGCCACCCGTGCCCCCGATGGCTACACCTTC.

This clone was found once. At one end the junction does not follow the germline gene, possibly because of a read error. The J gene is TRBJ2-5, the V gene TRBV19, with a possible D match to TRBD1 (5 bases). The germline CDR1 and CDR2 sequences are LNHDA and SQIVND (reference sequence). The CDR3 sequence is 16 residues long. CDR3 loop: CACSMVGTGRQETQYF. As DNA, the CDR3 is TGTGCCTGTAGTATGGTCGGTACAGGCCGGCAAGAGACCCAGTACTTC.

The rearrangement joins TRBV13 to TRBJ2-7; D might be TRBD1 or TRBD2, each matching 5 bases. Trimming shortened V by 5 bases and J by 2 bases, and 16 bases separated the two germline ends. This CDR3 contains 15 residues. Germline V lookup: CDR1 PRHDT, CDR2 FYEKMQ (reference sequence). CDR3 region: CASSPPGPKPYEQYF. The CDR3 DNA reads TGTGCCAGCAGCCCGCCGGGACCGAAACCCTACGAGCAGTACTTC.

About this clone: The same CDR3 also results from other DNA sequences found in this sample. The chain links TRBV28 to TRBJ2-7; a possible D gene is TRBD1 (5 bases). V dropped 4 bases and J dropped 4 bases, with 8 bases sitting between them. The CDR3 contains 12 residues. Germline loops: CDR1 MDHEN, CDR2 SYDVKM. Written as DNA, the CDR3 is TGTGCCAGCAGTTATAGGGGTTACGAGCAGTACTTC. Protein sequence: CASSYRGYEQYF. The full variable domain, with the rest looked up from reference TRBV28 and TRBJ2-7, is DVKVTQSSRYLVKRTGEKVFLECVQDMDHENMFWYRQDPGLGLRLIYFSYDVKMKEKGDIPEGYSVSREKKERFSLILESASTNQTSMYLCASSYRGYEQYFGPGTRLTVT.

V usage is TRBV25-1 and J usage is TRBJ2-7, with a possible D match to TRBD1 (5 bases). The CDR3 covers 13 residues. Deletions cut 2 bases from V and 2 bases from J, with 7 bases between. The germline V gene has CDR1 MGHDK and CDR2 SYGVNS. CDR3 protein: CASSESRAYEQYF. In DNA, the CDR3 is TGTGCCAGCAGTGAAAGCAGGGCCTACGAGCAGTACTTC.

The chain recombines TRBV27 with TRBJ1-1; D not certain. CDR1 is MNHEY, CDR2 SMNVEV, per germline (reference sequence). The CDR3 spans 16 residues. V was trimmed by 1 base and J by 0 bases, leaving 12 bases between them. CDR3 sequence reads: CASSLLGSSLNTEAFF. Written as DNA, the CDR3 is TGTGCCAGCAGTTTATTGGGGAGCTCCTTGAACACTGAAGCTTTCTTT.

The J gene is TRBJ2-2, the V gene TRBV28; 12 bases line up with TRBD2. In germline, CDR1 is MDHEN, CDR2 SYDVKM. V was clipped by 3 bases and J by 6 bases; unmatched bases: 2. The CDR3 covers 15 residues. The CDR3 region is CASSFLAGGAGELFF. CDR3 nucleotides: TGTGCCAGCAGTTTTCTAGCGGGAGGGGCCGGGGAGCTGTTTTTT.

The J gene is TRBJ1-1, the V gene TRBV28, with a tentative D call TRBD1 (5 bases). Deletions cut 7 bases from V and 1 base from J, with 10 bases between. Germline V CDR1 and CDR2: MDHEN, SYDVKM. This CDR3 spans 13 amino acids. Here the CDR3 DNA reads TGTGCCAGCACCATAGGGGCGAACACTGAAGCTTTCTTT. As protein: CASTIGANTEAFF.

The chain is built from TRBV28 and TRBJ1-1; possible D gene TRBD1, 6 bases. The germline CDR1 and CDR2 sequences are MDHEN and SYDVKM. Trimming took 5 bases from V and 2 from J, leaving 27 bases between them. The CDR3 is 19 amino acids. CDR3 protein: CASSSTTGWELRPNTEAFF. As DNA, the CDR3 is TGTGCCAGCAGTAGTACCACAGGGTGGGAATTGCGCCCAAACACTGAAGCTTTCTTT. Together with reference TRBV28 and TRBJ1-1, the CDR3 gives the full variable domain: DVKVTQSSRYLVKRTGEKVFLECVQDMDHENMFWYRQDPGLGLRLIYFSYDVKMKEKGDIPEGYSVSREKKERFSLILESASTNQTSMYLCASSSTTGWELRPNTEAFFGQGTRLTVV.

The V gene is TRBV28, the J gene TRBJ2-3; D gene unclear. This CDR3 spans 14 amino acids. Germline V gene sequence: CDR1 MDHEN, CDR2 SYDVKM. Deletions cut 7 bases from V and 4 bases from J, with 15 bases between. The CDR3 nucleotides read TGTGCCAGCACCCTGTACCCTCGAGCAGATACGCAGTATTTT. As protein: CASTLYPRADTQYF. Filled out from reference TRBV28 and TRBJ2-3, the complete variable domain reads DVKVTQSSRYLVKRTGEKVFLECVQDMDHENMFWYRQDPGLGLRLIYFSYDVKMKEKGDIPEGYSVSREKKERFSLILESASTNQTSMYLCASTLYPRADTQYFGPGTRLTVL.

The chain's CDR3 is CSVAQGLYGYTF. For the CDR3, the DNA is TGCAGCGTGGCACAGGGGTTGTATGGCTACACCTTC. The J gene is TRBJ1-2, the V gene TRBV29-1; TRBD1 agrees at 7 bases. The CDR3 is 12 amino acids. Germline V lookup: CDR1 SQVTM, CDR2 ANQGSEA. V lost 6 bases, J lost 5 bases, and 6 bases stayed unmatched.

The sample holds a few counts of this clone. The J gene is TRBJ1-2, the V gene TRBV28, with TRBD1 matching 8 bases. The V segment lost 6 bases and the J segment 3 bases; nucleotides outside the gene matches: 6. The CDR3 totals 14 residues. The germline V gene encodes CDR1 MDHEN and CDR2 SYDVKM. The CDR3 DNA reads as TGTGCCAGCAGCCGAGGACAGGGCTACTATGGCTACACCTTC. This encodes CASSRGQGYYGYTF.

The rearrangement uses TRBV9 and TRBJ1-5; the D gene is possibly TRBD1 (5 bases). Trimming removed 3 bases from V and 6 bases from J, with 16 bases in between. This CDR3 has 15 residues. Germline lookup yields CDR1 SGDLS and CDR2 YYNGEE. CDR3 nucleotides: TGTGCCAGCAGCGGGACCGGGACGGCGGGTCAGCCCCAGCATTTT. Its protein product is CASSGTGTAGQPQHF.

This chain joins TRBV27 and TRBJ2-7, with 9 bases that match TRBD2. V shed 2 bases, J shed 7 bases, and the junction held 12 bases outside the gene matches. This CDR3 is 16 amino acids long. Per the germline V gene, CDR1 is MNHEY and CDR2 is SMNVEV (reference sequence). CDR3 nucleotide sequence: TGTGCCAGCAGTTTAATTAGCGGGAGAGGATGGAGTGAGCAGTACTTC. Translating it yields CASSLISGRGWSEQYF.

Regarding this clone: Given a far larger clone just one base away, this is likely a sequencing read error. Different DNA sequences within this sample yield the same CDR3. V is TRBV28 and J is TRBJ2-1; D is undetermined. Germline loops: CDR1 MDHEN, CDR2 SYDVKM. The germline V and J ends were trimmed by 6 bases and 7 bases, with 7 bases remaining between them. The CDR3 extends over 11 amino acids. CDR3 residues: CASSHSNEQFF. The CDR3 DNA reads TGTGCCAGCAGCCACAGTAATGAGCAGTTCTTC.

J is TRBJ1-4 and V is TRBV15, with D unresolved. Looked up from germline, CDR1 is LNHNV and CDR2 is YYDKDF (reference sequence). The length of the CDR3 is 16 residues. Between the trimmed V and J ends, which lost 1 base and 1 base, there was a span of 10 bases. CDR3 in DNA: TGTGCCACCAGCAGAGTACCGCGGGAAACTAATGAAAAACTGTTTTTT. Amino acid sequence: CATSRVPRETNEKLFF.

This clone was recorded only once. CDR3 residues: CASSFSGEGVFEKLFF. CDR3 in DNA: TGTGCCAGCAGCTTTTCGGGGGAAGGTGTTTTTGAAAAACTGTTTTTT. V usage is TRBV5-6 and J usage is TRBJ1-4; possible D gene TRBD1, 5 bases. The CDR3 is 16 residues long. V was trimmed by 2 bases and J by 7 bases, leaving 18 bases between them. Germline V gene data show CDR1 as SGHDT and CDR2 as YYEEEE.

J is TRBJ1-2 and V is TRBV10-2; D ambiguous. The length of the CDR3 is 15 residues. V gave up 3 bases and J gave up 4 bases, with 15 bases separating them. The germline V gene has CDR1 WSHSY and CDR2 SAAADI. In nucleotides, the CDR3 is TGCGCCAGCAGTGATTTTGCTTATAGCGCCTATGGCTACACCTTC. Translating it yields CASSDFAYSAYGYTF.